These T cell receptor beta chains were read from a single sample in a study of shared clonotypes between healthy human individuals. Some clones are missing from TCRdb's copy, which holds only in-frame ones; the method was immunoSEQ multiplex PCR. Of about 2 million clones in the sample, approximately 95% were seen once. The sequenced sample consisted of naive CD8+ T cells sorted from blood. Receptor source: a man younger than 35 in good health. CDR3s include the opening cysteine and the closing phenylalanine or tryptophan. Fields, in order: V gene, D gene, J gene, CDR3 protein, CDR3 DNA. D genes are given only for firm matches.

v_call: TRBV4-3; d_call: TRBD2; j_call: TRBJ2-7; cdr3_aa: CASSQVVAREGLGEQYF; cdr3_nt: TGCGCCAGCAGCCAAGTTGTGGCACGGGAGGGCCTAGGAGAGCAGTACTTC
v_call: TRBV4-3; d_call: .; j_call: TRBJ2-7; cdr3_aa: CASSQERGPSYEQYF; cdr3_nt: TGCGCCAGCAGCCAAGAGAGGGGTCCTTCCTACGAGCAGTACTTC
v_call: TRBV7-9; d_call: TRBD2; j_call: TRBJ2-4; cdr3_aa: CASSLEREGKNIQYF; cdr3_nt: TGTGCCAGCAGCTTAGAAAGGGAGGGCAAAAACATTCAGTACTTC
v_call: TRBV5-6; d_call: .; j_call: TRBJ2-3; cdr3_aa: CAPSDGPDTQYF; cdr3_nt: TGTGCCCCCAGCGACGGTCCAGATACGCAGTATTTT
v_call: TRBV19; d_call: TRBD1; j_call: TRBJ2-3; cdr3_aa: CASSSDRGDTQYF; cdr3_nt: TGTGCCAGTAGTTCCGACAGGGGAGATACGCAGTATTTT
v_call: TRBV11-2; d_call: .; j_call: TRBJ2-2; cdr3_aa: CASSSLVLNTGELFF; cdr3_nt: TGTGCCAGCAGTTCCCTTGTATTGAACACCGGGGAGCTGTTTTTT
v_call: TRBV5-5; d_call: TRBD2; j_call: TRBJ2-5; cdr3_aa: CASSLAASGLQETQYF; cdr3_nt: TGTGCCAGCAGCTTGGCGGCTAGCGGGCTCCAAGAGACCCAGTACTTC
v_call: TRBV4-2; d_call: TRBD1; j_call: TRBJ1-2; cdr3_aa: CASSQTGENYGYTF; cdr3_nt: TGTGCCAGCAGCCAAACAGGGGAAAACTATGGCTACACCTTC
v_call: TRBV7-4; d_call: .; j_call: TRBJ1-6; cdr3_aa: CVSRQVRTGDYNSPLHF; cdr3_nt: TGTGTGTCAAGGCAAGTGCGCACCGGGGACTATAATTCACCCCTCCACTTT
v_call: TRBV6-5; d_call: .; j_call: TRBJ2-3; cdr3_aa: CASTIGGPTDTQYF; cdr3_nt: TGTGCCAGCACCATTGGGGGGCCGACAGATACGCAGTATTTT
v_call: TRBV30; d_call: .; j_call: TRBJ2-3; cdr3_aa: CAWSVYSTDTQYF; cdr3_nt: TGTGCCTGGAGTGTATATAGCACAGATACGCAGTATTTT
v_call: TRBV10-2; d_call: TRBD2; j_call: TRBJ2-2; cdr3_aa: CASSEAASGGPGTGELFF; cdr3_nt: TGCGCCAGCAGTGAGGCGGCTAGCGGGGGCCCCGGAACCGGGGAGCTGTTTTTT
v_call: TRBV5-6; d_call: .; j_call: TRBJ2-7; cdr3_aa: CASSPTPGVTYEQYF; cdr3_nt: TGTGCCAGCAGCCCCACCCCGGGGGTTACCTACGAGCAGTACTTC
v_call: TRBV7-9; d_call: .; j_call: TRBJ1-1; cdr3_aa: CASSSSGVTEAFF; cdr3_nt: TGTGCCAGCAGCTCTAGTGGGGTCACTGAAGCTTTCTTT
v_call: TRBV7-3; d_call: TRBD2; j_call: TRBJ2-1; cdr3_aa: CASSLTSGGLNEQFF; cdr3_nt: TGTGCCAGCAGCTTAACAAGCGGGGGACTCAATGAGCAGTTCTTC
v_call: TRBV6-5; d_call: .; j_call: TRBJ1-2; cdr3_aa: CASSYRTGVSGYTF; cdr3_nt: TGTGCCAGCAGTTACCGGACGGGAGTGTCTGGCTACACCTTC
v_call: TRBV6-5; d_call: .; j_call: TRBJ2-1; cdr3_aa: CASSYWRDPTREQFF; cdr3_nt: TGTGCCAGCAGTTACTGGCGGGACCCGACAAGAGAGCAGTTCTTC